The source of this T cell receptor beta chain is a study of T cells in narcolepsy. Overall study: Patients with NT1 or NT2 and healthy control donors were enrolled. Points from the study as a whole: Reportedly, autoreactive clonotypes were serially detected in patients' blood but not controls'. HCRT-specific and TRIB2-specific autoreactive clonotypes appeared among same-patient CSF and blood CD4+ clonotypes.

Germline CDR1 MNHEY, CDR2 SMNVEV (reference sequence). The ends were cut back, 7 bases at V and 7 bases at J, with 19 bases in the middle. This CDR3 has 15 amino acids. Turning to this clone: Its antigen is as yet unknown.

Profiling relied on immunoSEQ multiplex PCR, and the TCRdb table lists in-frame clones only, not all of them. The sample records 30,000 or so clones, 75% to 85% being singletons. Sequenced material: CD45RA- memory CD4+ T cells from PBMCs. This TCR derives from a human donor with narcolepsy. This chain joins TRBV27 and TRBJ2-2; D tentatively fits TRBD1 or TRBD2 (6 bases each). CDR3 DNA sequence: TGTGCCAGCAACAGAGGAGGGGGGCTGGGCGGGGAGCTGTTTTTT. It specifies CASNRGGGLGGELFF.